The clone carrying this T cell receptor (beta chain) showed up just a few times. Its antigen remains unknown. MiXCR, run by TCRdb on the 5' RACE reads, gives a single entry per CDR3 protein. The table records 250,000 to 300,000 distinct CDR3 sequences, 15% to 20% of them present only once. The data stem from a study of T-cell memory formation after mild COVID-19. Notes on the study in general: Mainly CM and EM harbored the contracting CD4+ clones; mainly EMRA harbored the CD8+ ones. Clones shrinking from day 15 to 85 showed even CD4/CD8 mixes; later expanders tilted CD4+.

The origin of this receptor is a man in his late teens or twenties who had mild COVID-19 (a few samples of this study predate the infection). Cell type and time point are not known. The sample comprised PBMCs or a T cell subset sorted from them (not recorded which).

The CDR3 sequence: CSARSSGRGTGELFF. The CDR3 nucleotides read TGCAGTGCTAGAAGTTCGGGGCGAGGCACCGGGGAGCTGTTTTTT. V usage is TRBV20-1 and J usage is TRBJ2-2; D possibly uses TRBD1 or TRBD2 (5 bases each). The CDR3 covers 15 residues. Trimming stripped 2 bases from V and 4 bases from J, with 14 bases between. Germline assignment: CDR1 DFQATT and CDR2 SNEGSKA (reference sequence).